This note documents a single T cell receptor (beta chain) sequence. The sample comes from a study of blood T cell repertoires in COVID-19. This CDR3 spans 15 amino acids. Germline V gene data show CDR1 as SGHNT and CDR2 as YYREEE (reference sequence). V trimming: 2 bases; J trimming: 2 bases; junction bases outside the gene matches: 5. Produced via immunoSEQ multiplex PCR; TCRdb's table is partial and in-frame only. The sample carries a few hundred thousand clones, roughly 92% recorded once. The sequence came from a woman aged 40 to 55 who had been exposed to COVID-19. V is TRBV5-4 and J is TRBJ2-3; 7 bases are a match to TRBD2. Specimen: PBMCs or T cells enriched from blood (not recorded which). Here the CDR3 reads CASSLKRGDTDTQYF. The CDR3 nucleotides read TGTGCCAGCAGCTTAAAGCGGGGAGACACAGATACGCAGTATTTT.